The sequence of this T cell receptor (beta chain) was determined in a study of blood T cell repertoires in COVID-19. The V segment lost 1 base and the J segment 4 bases; nucleotides outside the gene matches: 1. This CDR3 comprises 15 residues. The germline CDR1 and CDR2 sequences are SNHLY and FYNNEI. Profiled with immunoSEQ multiplex PCR; TCRdb holds only in-frame clones, not every one. The sample lists about 75,000 clones, just over 85% occurring once. This clone was seen more than once but under ten times. This chain joins TRBV2 and TRBJ2-5, with TRBD2 matching 12 bases. The sequenced sample was peripheral blood. This TCR was recovered from a human donor in a cohort sampled during active COVID-19. The CDR3 DNA reads as TGTGCCAGCAGTGAAGAGGGACTAGCGGGAGAGACCCAGTACTTC. Amino acid sequence: CASSEEGLAGETQYF.